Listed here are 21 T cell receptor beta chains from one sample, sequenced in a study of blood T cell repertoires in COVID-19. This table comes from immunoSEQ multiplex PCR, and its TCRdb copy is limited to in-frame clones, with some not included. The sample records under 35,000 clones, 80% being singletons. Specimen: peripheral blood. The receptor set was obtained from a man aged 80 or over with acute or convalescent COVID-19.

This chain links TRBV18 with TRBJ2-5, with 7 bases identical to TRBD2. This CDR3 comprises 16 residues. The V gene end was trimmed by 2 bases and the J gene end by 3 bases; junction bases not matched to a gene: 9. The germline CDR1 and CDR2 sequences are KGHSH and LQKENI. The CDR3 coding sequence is TGTGCCAGCTCACCAGGTTCTTTCGGGACTAAAGAGACCCAGTACTTC. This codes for CASSPGSFGTKETQYF.

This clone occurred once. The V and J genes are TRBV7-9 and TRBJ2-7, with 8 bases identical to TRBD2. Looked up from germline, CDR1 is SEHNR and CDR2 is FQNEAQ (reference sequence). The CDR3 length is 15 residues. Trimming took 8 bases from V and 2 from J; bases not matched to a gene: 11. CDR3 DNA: TGTGCCAGCTCACTAGCGGTCCTACCCCCCTACGAGCAGTACTTC. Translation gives CASSLAVLPPYEQYF.

The CDR3 sequence is CASSQDWRSSYEQYF. As DNA, the CDR3 is TGCGCCAGCAGCCAAGACTGGAGGAGCTCCTACGAGCAGTACTTC. The V call is TRBV4-3, the J call TRBJ2-7; perhaps TRBD2 as D (5 bases). V lost 0 bases, J lost 0 bases, and 9 bases lay in between. The length of the CDR3 is 15 residues. CDR1 is LGHNA, CDR2 YSLEER, per germline.

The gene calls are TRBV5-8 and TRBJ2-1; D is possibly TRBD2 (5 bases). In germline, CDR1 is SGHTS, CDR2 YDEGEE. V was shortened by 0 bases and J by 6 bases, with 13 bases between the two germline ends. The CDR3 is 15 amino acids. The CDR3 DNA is TGTGCCAGCAGCTTGGGTCTAGCAGATGTCAATGAGCAGTTCTTC. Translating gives CASSLGLADVNEQFF.

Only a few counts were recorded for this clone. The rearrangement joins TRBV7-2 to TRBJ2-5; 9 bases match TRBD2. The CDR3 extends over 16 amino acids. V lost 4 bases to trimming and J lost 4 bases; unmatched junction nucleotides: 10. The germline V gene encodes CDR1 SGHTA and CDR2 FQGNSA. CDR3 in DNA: TGTGCCAGCAGCTCCTACAATAGCGGGAGTCGAGAGACCCAGTACTTC. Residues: CASSSYNSGSRETQYF.

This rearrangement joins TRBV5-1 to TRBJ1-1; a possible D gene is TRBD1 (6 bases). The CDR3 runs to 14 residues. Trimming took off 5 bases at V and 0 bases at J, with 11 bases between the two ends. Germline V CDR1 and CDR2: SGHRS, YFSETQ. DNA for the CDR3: TGCGCCAGCAGGCGCAGGGGAATGAACACTGAAGCTTTCTTT. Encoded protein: CASRRRGMNTEAFF.

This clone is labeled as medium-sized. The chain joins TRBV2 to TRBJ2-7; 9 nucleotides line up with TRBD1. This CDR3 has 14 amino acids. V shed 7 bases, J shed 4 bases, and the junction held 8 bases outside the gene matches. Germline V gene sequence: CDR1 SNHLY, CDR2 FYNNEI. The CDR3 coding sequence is TGTGCCAGCAAGAAGGGACAGGGAAAGTACGAGCAGTACTTC. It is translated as CASKKGQGKYEQYF.

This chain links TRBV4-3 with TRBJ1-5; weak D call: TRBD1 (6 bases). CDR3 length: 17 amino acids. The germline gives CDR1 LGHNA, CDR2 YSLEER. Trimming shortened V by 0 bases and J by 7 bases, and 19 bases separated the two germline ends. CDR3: CASSQDSEGGYRQPQHF. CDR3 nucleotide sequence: TGCGCCAGCAGCCAAGACTCCGAGGGGGGGTATAGGCAGCCCCAGCATTTT.

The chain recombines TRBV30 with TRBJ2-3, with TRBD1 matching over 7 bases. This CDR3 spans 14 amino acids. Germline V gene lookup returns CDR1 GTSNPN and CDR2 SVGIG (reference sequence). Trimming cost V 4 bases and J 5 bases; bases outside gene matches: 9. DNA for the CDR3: TGTGCCTGGACGACAGGGACCGTCGGAGATACGCAGTATTTT. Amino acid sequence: CAWTTGTVGDTQYF.

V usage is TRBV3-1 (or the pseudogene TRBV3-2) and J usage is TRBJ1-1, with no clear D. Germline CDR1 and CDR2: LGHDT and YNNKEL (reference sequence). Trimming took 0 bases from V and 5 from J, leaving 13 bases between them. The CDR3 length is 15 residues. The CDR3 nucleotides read TGTGCCAGCAGCCAAGAAGGGTGGGGAGCGACTGAAGCTTTCTTT. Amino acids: CASSQEGWGATEAFF.

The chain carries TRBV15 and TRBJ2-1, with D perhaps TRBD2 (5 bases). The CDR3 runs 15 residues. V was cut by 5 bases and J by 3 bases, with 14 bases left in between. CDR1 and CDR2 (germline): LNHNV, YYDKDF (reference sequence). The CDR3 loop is CATSRKRNLYNEQFF. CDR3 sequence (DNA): TGTGCCACCAGCCGAAAGCGGAACCTCTACAATGAGCAGTTCTTC.

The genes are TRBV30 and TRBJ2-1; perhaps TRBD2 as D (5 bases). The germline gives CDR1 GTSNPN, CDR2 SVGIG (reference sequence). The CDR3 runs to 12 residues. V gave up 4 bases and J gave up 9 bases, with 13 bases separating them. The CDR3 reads CAWILDWGEQFF. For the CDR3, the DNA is TGTGCCTGGATTCTGGACTGGGGTGAGCAGTTCTTC.

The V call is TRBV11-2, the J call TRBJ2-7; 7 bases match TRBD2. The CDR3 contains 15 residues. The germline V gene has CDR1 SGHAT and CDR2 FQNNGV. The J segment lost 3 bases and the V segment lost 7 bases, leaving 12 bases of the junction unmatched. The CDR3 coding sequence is TGTGCCAGCACTCCTTATGGACGGGGGGACTACGAGCAGTACTTC. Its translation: CASTPYGRGDYEQYF.

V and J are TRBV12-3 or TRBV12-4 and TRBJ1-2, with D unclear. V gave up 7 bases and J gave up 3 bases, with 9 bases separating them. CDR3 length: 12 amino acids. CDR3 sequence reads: CASTTDYYGYTF. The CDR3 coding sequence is TGTGCCAGCACCACGGACTACTATGGCTACACCTTC.

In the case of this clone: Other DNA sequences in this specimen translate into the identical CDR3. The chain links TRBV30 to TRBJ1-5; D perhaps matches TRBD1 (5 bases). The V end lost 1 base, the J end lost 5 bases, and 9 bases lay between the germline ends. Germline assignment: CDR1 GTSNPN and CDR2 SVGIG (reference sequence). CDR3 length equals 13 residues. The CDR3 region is CAWSGQGDQPQHF. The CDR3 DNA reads TGTGCCTGGAGTGGGCAGGGCGATCAGCCCCAGCATTTT.

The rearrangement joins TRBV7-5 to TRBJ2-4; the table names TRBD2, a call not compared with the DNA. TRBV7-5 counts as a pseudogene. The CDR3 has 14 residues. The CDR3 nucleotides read TGTGTCAGAAGCTTACGAGAGGCCAAAAACATTCAGTACTTC. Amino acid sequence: CVRSLREAKNIQYF.

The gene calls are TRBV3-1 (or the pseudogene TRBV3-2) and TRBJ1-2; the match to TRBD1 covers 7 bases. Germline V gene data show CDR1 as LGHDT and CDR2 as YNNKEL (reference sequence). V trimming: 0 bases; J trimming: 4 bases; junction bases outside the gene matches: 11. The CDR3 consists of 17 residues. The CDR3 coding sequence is TGTGCCAGCAGCCAAGACCGTCTCCAGGGGGGCGGCTATGGCTACACCTTC. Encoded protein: CASSQDRLQGGGYGYTF.

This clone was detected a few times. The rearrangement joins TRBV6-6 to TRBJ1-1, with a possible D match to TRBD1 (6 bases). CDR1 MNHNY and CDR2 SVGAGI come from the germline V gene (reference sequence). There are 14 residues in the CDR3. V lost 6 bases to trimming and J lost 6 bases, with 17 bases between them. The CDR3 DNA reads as TGTGCCAGCAGCACCCTCCAGGGGCCCTCTGAAGCTTTCTTT. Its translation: CASSTLQGPSEAFF.

The CDR3 region has the DNA TGTGCTAGTGGTTTGGTAGCCGCGGGGAATGCTGCAACTAATGAAAAACTGTTTTTT. Amino acid sequence: CASGLVAAGNAATNEKLFF. The chain uses TRBV12-5 and TRBJ1-4; the D is unclear. V dropped 0 bases and J dropped 0 bases, with 17 bases sitting between them. Germline V lookup: CDR1 LGHNT, CDR2 FRNRAP. The CDR3 loop spans 19 amino acids.

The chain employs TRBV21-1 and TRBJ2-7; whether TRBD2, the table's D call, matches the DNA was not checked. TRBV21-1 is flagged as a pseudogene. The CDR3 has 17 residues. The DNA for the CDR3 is TGTGCCAGCAGCGACCCTAGCGGGAGAAATAGCTCCTACGAGCAGTACTTC. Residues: CASSDPSGRNSSYEQYF.

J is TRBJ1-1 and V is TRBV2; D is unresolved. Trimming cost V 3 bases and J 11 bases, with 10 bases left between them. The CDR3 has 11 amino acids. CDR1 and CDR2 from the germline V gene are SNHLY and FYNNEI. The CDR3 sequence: CASSDFGVAFF. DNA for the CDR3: TGTGCCAGCAGTGATTTCGGGGTGGCTTTCTTT.